The 23 T cell receptor beta chains in this list originate from one sample, sequenced in a study of prognosis after radiotherapy for stage I lung cancer. Multiplex PCR, run in two rounds, amplified TCR beta CDR3 from genomic DNA. The use of primers specific to each TRBV and TRBJ gene characterized first-round PCR. TCRdb independently ran MiXCR on the multiplex PCR reads; one entry per CDR3 protein. The data contain more than 11,000 distinct CDR3 sequences, about half of them singletons. The sample consisted of PBMCs, taken before or after stereotactic body radiation therapy (not recorded which). The receptor set was obtained from a donor aged 50 or older with non-small cell lung cancer.

To note about this clonotype: A read error is the likely source, as a far larger clone sits one nucleotide away. V and J are TRBV6-4 and TRBJ2-7; no reliable D call. CDR1 and CDR2 from the germline V gene are MRHNA and SNTAGT. V dropped 7 bases and J dropped 6 bases, with 16 bases sitting between them. This CDR3 is built from 13 residues. This CDR3 reads CASTPDLWSEQYF. CDR3 DNA sequence: TGTGCCAGCACTCCGGATTTGTGGAGCGAGCAGTACTTC.

This sequence joins TRBV24-1 and TRBJ2-7; D unresolved. This CDR3 has 16 residues. Trimming took off 2 bases at V and 0 bases at J, with 13 bases between the two ends. Per the germline V gene, CDR1 is KGHDR and CDR2 is SFDVKD. The CDR3 nucleotides read TGTGCCACCAGTGATTGGGCCAGTTTATACTCCTACGAGCAGTACTTC. Amino acid sequence: CATSDWASLYSYEQYF.

The gene calls are TRBV11-3 and TRBJ2-7, with D possibly matching TRBD2 (6 bases). The germline gives CDR1 SGHNT, CDR2 YENEEA. The length of the CDR3 is 15 residues. V was clipped by 1 base and J by 5 bases, with 15 bases between them. Here the CDR3 DNA reads TGTGCCAGCAGCTTAGGGGGTACTAGCTGTAACGAGCAGTACTTC. Translated, it gives CASSLGGTSCNEQYF.

The genes are TRBV20-1 and TRBJ2-2, with 8 bases identical to TRBD1. Germline trimming cut 5 bases from V and 4 bases from J; bases unmatched to any gene: 3. The length of the CDR3 is 13 residues. The germline CDR1 and CDR2 sequences are DFQATT and SNEGSKA (reference sequence). This chain's CDR3 is CSAEDRVTGELFF. CDR3 in DNA: TGCAGTGCTGAGGACAGGGTCACCGGGGAGCTGTTTTTT.

V is TRBV12-3 or TRBV12-4 and J is TRBJ2-7, with 10 bases that match TRBD2. The CDR3 is 14 residues long. Trimming at V came to 6 bases and at J to 1 base, leaving 3 bases not matched to a gene. CDR3 residues: CASRPGLASYEQYF. The CDR3 DNA reads as TGTGCCAGCAGACCGGGACTAGCGTCCTACGAGCAGTACTTC.

This clonotype was counted at least ten times. J is TRBJ2-3 and V is TRBV20-1; 12 bases fit TRBD2. This CDR3 is built from 17 residues. The junction had 11 bases not matched to a gene; V was cut back by 3 bases and J by 4 bases. The V gene's germline CDR1 is DFQATT and CDR2 SNEGSKA (reference sequence). The CDR3 bases are TGCAGTGCTAGGACCCCGGGACTAGCGGGTTCGGCAGATACGCAGTATTTT. Encoded protein: CSARTPGLAGSADTQYF.

This clonotype was detected only a few times. This sequence joins TRBV5-4 and TRBJ2-5, with 7 bases fitting TRBD1. Germline V gene lookup returns CDR1 SGHNT and CDR2 YYREEE (reference sequence). This CDR3 contains 15 residues. V trimming: 4 bases; J trimming: 1 base; junction bases outside the gene matches: 7. The CDR3 reads CASSNRDRSQETQYF. The CDR3 bases are TGTGCCAGCAGCAACCGGGACAGAAGCCAAGAGACCCAGTACTTC.

This clonotype was seen only a few times. This chain links TRBV19 with TRBJ2-1, with 11 bases identical to TRBD2. The V and J ends lost 3 bases and 4 bases, in that order; junction bases with no gene match: 17. CDR3 length equals 20 residues. The germline V gene has CDR1 LNHDA and CDR2 SQIVND (reference sequence). This chain's CDR3 is CASSIIPGTSGSPKYNEQFF. The CDR3 DNA follows: TGTGCCAGTAGTATCATTCCCGGGACTAGCGGTAGCCCCAAGTACAATGAGCAGTTCTTC.

This clonotype was observed a single time. This sequence may be a read error, since a much larger clone differs from it by one base. This chain uses TRBV6-5 with TRBJ2-7; 7 nucleotides match TRBD1. This CDR3 has 14 amino acids. The V gene end was trimmed by 6 bases and the J gene end by 0 bases; junction bases not matched to a gene: 5. Germline CDR1 and CDR2: MNHEY and SVGAGI. CDR3 sequence reads: CASRYRGSSYEQYF. The CDR3 region has the DNA TGTGCCAGCAGGTACAGGGGTAGCTCCTACGAGCAGTACTTC.

This chain's CDR3 is CASIEGGRALDTQHF. CDR3 nucleotide sequence: TGTGCCAGCATTGAAGGCGGGAGGGCTCTAGATACGCAGCATTTT. The J gene is TRBJ2-3, the V gene TRBV6-2 or TRBV6-3; D uncertain. The J call may not be correct, given that the DNA end is closer to TRBJ1-5. The CDR3 loop spans 15 amino acids. CDR1 and CDR2 from the germline V gene are MNHEY and SVGEGT.

This clonotype has a count of ten or more. The chain is built from TRBV12-3 or TRBV12-4 and TRBJ2-1, with 11 positions matching TRBD2. The CDR3 length is 14 residues. The V segment lost 8 bases and the J segment 5 bases; nucleotides outside the gene matches: 5. The CDR3 nucleotides are TGTGCCAGCTGTGATAGCGGGGGGGACAATGAGCAGTTCTTC. It is translated as CASCDSGGDNEQFF.

The gene calls are TRBV20-1 and TRBJ2-7, with D perhaps matching TRBD1 (6 bases). This CDR3 is 14 amino acids long. V was pared by 5 bases and J by 1 base, with 15 bases between. Germline V gene lookup returns CDR1 DFQATT and CDR2 SNEGSKA (reference sequence). CDR3 sequence: CSAADRSASYEQYF. The CDR3 coding sequence is TGCAGTGCTGCCGACAGGTCTGCGTCCTACGAGCAGTACTTC.

Notes on this clonotype: A far more abundant clone sits one base away, making this likely a read error. The genes are TRBV6-1 and TRBJ2-3; either TRBD1 or TRBD2 may fit D (5 bases each). This CDR3 spans 19 amino acids. Looked up from germline, CDR1 is MNHNS and CDR2 is SASEGT. The CDR3 DNA sequence: TGTGCCAGCAGATGGGGACCGGCGGGCGTCGACGGTGGCACATATACGCAGTATTTT. Amino acids: CASRWGPAGVDGGTYTQYF.

This clonotype is medium-sized. The chain uses TRBV6-5 and TRBJ2-7; 9 bases are a match to TRBD1. The germline V gene has CDR1 MNHEY and CDR2 SVGAGI. Germline trimming cut 2 bases from V and 6 bases from J; bases unmatched to any gene: 8. This CDR3 is 15 amino acids long. Written as DNA, the CDR3 is TGTGCCAGCAGTTACCTGGGACAGGGCCCTAGCGAGCAGTACTTC. Protein sequence: CASSYLGQGPSEQYF.

This clonotype rates as medium-sized. J is TRBJ2-3 and V is TRBV7-9; maybe TRBD1 (6 bases). Germline CDR1 and CDR2: SEHNR and FQNEAQ (reference sequence). This CDR3 region has 14 residues. The ends were cut back, 0 bases at V and 5 bases at J, with 9 bases in the middle. The CDR3 sequence: CASSLAQGQDTQYF. Written as DNA, the CDR3 is TGTGCCAGCAGCTTAGCGCAGGGGCAAGATACGCAGTATTTT.

The chain uses TRBV15 and TRBJ2-3; tentatively, D is TRBD2 (6 bases). The V gene lost 4 bases and the J gene lost 5 bases, with 16 bases spanning the gap. The V gene's germline CDR1 is LNHNV and CDR2 YYDKDF (reference sequence). CDR3 size: 15 residues. This CDR3 is CATSNAGLPEDTQYF. The CDR3 nucleotides read TGTGCCACCAGCAACGCGGGATTGCCCGAAGATACGCAGTATTTT. Using reference TRBV15 and TRBJ2-3 for the parts outside the CDR3, the full variable domain is DAMVIQNPRYQVTQFGKPVTLSCSQTLNHNVMYWYQQKSSQAPKLLFHYYDKDFNNEADTPDNFQSRRPNTSFCFLDIRSPGLGDTAMYLCATSNAGLPEDTQYFGPGTRLTVL.

The chain is built from TRBV19 and TRBJ2-7, with D possibly TRBD2 on 6 matching bases. The CDR3 extends over 16 amino acids. Between the trimmed V and J ends, which lost 6 bases and 0 bases, there was a span of 18 bases. Germline CDR1 is LNHDA and CDR2 is SQIVND (reference sequence). In DNA form, the CDR3 reads TGTGCCAGTAGCCACCGAACTGCCGGGGGCTCCTACGAGCAGTACTTC. Residues: CASSHRTAGGSYEQYF.

Details on this clonotype: A far larger clone is one nucleotide away, so this likely arose from a read error. The chain carries TRBV6-5 and TRBJ1-6; no clear D. Germline V gene sequence: CDR1 MNHEY, CDR2 SVGAGI. The CDR3 has 16 residues. V was trimmed by 5 bases and J by 0 bases, leaving 11 bases between them. The CDR3 reads CASSGSGSSYNSPLHF. Written as DNA, the CDR3 is TGTGCCAGCAGTGGGAGCGGTAGCTCCTATAATTCACCCCTCCACTTT.

This chain connects TRBV5-1 to TRBJ2-1, with D hard to call. The CDR3 runs 13 residues. Germline CDR1 is SGHRS and CDR2 is YFSETQ. V lost 0 bases to trimming and J lost 7 bases, with 8 bases between them. The CDR3 protein is CASSLGTSNEQFF. CDR3 nucleotide sequence: TGCGCCAGCAGCTTGGGGACGTCTAATGAGCAGTTCTTC.

In the case of this clonotype: Possible read error: a much larger clone is one base away. Here the CDR3 reads CVSSVDSAYGYTF. The CDR3 DNA reads TGTGTCAGCAGCGTAGACTCAGCCTATGGCTACACCTTC. This chain links TRBV9 with TRBJ1-2, with unresolved D. In germline, CDR1 is SGDLS, CDR2 YYNGEE. This CDR3 has 13 residues. The variable domain in full, completed from reference TRBV9 and TRBJ1-2, reads DSGVTQTPKHLITATGQRVTLRCSPRSGDLSVYWYQQSLDQGLQFLIQYYNGEERAKGNILERFSAQQFPDLHSELNLSSLELGDSALYFCVSSVDSAYGYTFGSGTRLTVV.

This clonotype was seen only a few times. J is TRBJ2-7 and V is TRBV15, with 7 bases lining up with TRBD1. CDR1 is LNHNV and CDR2 is YYDKDF in the germline V gene (reference sequence). V shed 3 bases and J 0 bases; nucleotides not matched to a gene: 5. The CDR3 sequence is 15 residues long. The CDR3 sequence: CATSRDRTNSYEQYF. Written as DNA, the CDR3 is TGTGCCACCAGCAGGGACAGGACAAACTCCTACGAGCAGTACTTC.

The chain is built from TRBV24-1 and TRBJ2-3; D unclear. The V end was cut by 5 bases, the J end by 2 bases, with 16 bases between. Germline V CDR1 and CDR2: KGHDR, SFDVKD. This CDR3 has 16 residues. The CDR3 bases are TGTGCCACCAGTGGGACGGATGCCAGCTCCACAGATACGCAGTATTTT. Translated, it gives CATSGTDASSTDTQYF.

Remarks on this clonotype: One junction end disagrees with the germline gene, perhaps due to a read error. The chain recombines TRBV7-6 with TRBJ1-6; D uncertain. Germline CDR1 reads SGHVS; CDR2 reads FNYEAQ. The length of the CDR3 is 15 residues. CDR3 sequence: CASSSLATYNSPLHF. CDR3 nucleotides: TGTGCCAGTAGCTCCCTGGCGACGTATAATTCACCCCTCCACTTT.